These 18 T cell receptor beta chains share one sample of origin, sequenced in a study of siplizumab effects on memory and regulatory T cells. Libraries were prepared by immunoSEQ multiplex PCR; TCRdb keeps only in-frame clonotypes and omits some of them. The sample includes about 100,000 clones, more than 85% seen only once; the top ten take 0.14% to 0.15%. Sequenced material: CD4+ T cells sorted from blood. These receptors came from a human donor in good health.

This clone was seen a single time. The CDR3: CASSSLHSSGNTIYF. As DNA, the CDR3 is TGTGCCAGCAGCTCCCTCCATAGCTCTGGAAACACCATATATTTT. The chain employs TRBV11-2 and TRBJ1-3; D ambiguous. Germline values: CDR1 SGHAT, CDR2 FQNNGV. The length of the CDR3 is 15 residues. Trimming shortened V by 4 bases and J by 0 bases, and 10 bases separated the two germline ends.

The V and J genes are TRBV5-4 and TRBJ2-5; 7 nucleotides agree with TRBD1. Matching the DNA end better, TRBJ2-7 makes the J call doubtful. This CDR3 has 15 residues. Germline V gene sequence: CDR1 SGHNT, CDR2 YYREEE (reference sequence). The CDR3 DNA sequence: TGTGCCAGCAGCTTGTGGGACAGATCCTCCTACGAGCAGTACTTC. It translates to CASSLWDRSSYEQYF.

V usage is TRBV6-1 and J usage is TRBJ2-1, with D tentatively TRBD1 or TRBD2 (5 bases each). Germline CDR1 is MNHNS and CDR2 is SASEGT. CDR3 length equals 14 residues. V was pared by 8 bases and J by 4 bases, with 15 bases between. CDR3 protein: CASVRDGSYNEQFF. DNA for the CDR3: TGTGCCAGCGTCCGGGACGGTAGTTACAATGAGCAGTTCTTC.

The CDR3 DNA sequence: TGTGCCACCAGCAGAGAAGGGGGCGCAAGCTCCTACGAGCAGTACTTC. This sequence encodes CATSREGGASSYEQYF. The chain links TRBV15 to TRBJ2-7, with TRBD1 matching over 7 bases. The CDR3 has 16 residues. CDR1 LNHNV and CDR2 YYDKDF come from the germline V gene (reference sequence). J gave up 0 bases and V 0 bases, and 5 bases lay outside the gene matches.

The rearrangement links TRBV5-1 to TRBJ2-1; D is ambiguous. The CDR3 runs 16 residues. V dropped 0 bases and J dropped 0 bases, with 10 bases sitting between them. The V gene's germline CDR1 is SGHRS and CDR2 YFSETQ. Here the CDR3 reads CASSLAGPSSYNEQFF. The CDR3 region has the DNA TGCGCCAGCAGCTTGGCAGGACCTAGCTCCTACAATGAGCAGTTCTTC. The whole variable domain, filled in from reference TRBV5-1 and TRBJ2-1, reads KAGVTQTPRYLIKTRGQQVTLSCSPISGHRSVSWYQQTPGQGLQFLFEYFSETQRNKGNFPGRFSGRQFSNSRSEMNVSTLELGDSALYLCASSLAGPSSYNEQFFGPGTRLTVL.

The chain is built from TRBV7-9 and TRBJ1-5; 9 bases fit TRBD1. V shed 5 bases, J shed 7 bases, and the junction held 9 bases outside the gene matches. The V gene's germline CDR1 is SEHNR and CDR2 FQNEAQ (reference sequence). The CDR3 has 15 residues. The CDR3 reads CASSPGQGAFQPQHF. The CDR3, as DNA: TGTGCCAGCAGCCCGGGACAGGGAGCGTTCCAGCCCCAGCATTTT.

The V and J genes are TRBV5-6 and TRBJ1-4; the match to TRBD1 covers 9 bases. The CDR3 covers 15 residues. In germline, CDR1 is SGHDT, CDR2 YYEEEE. V lost 4 bases, J lost 8 bases, and 9 bases stayed unmatched. The CDR3 region has the DNA TGTGCCAGCAGCCTCACAGGGGGCGCATTGGAAAAACTGTTTTTT. It yields the protein CASSLTGGALEKLFF.

This chain connects TRBV7-7 to TRBJ2-2; TRBD1 is a possible D gene (5 bases). Per the germline V gene, CDR1 is SSHAT and CDR2 is FNYEAQ (reference sequence). V was clipped by 3 bases and J by 4 bases, with 9 bases between them. The CDR3 runs 14 residues. The CDR3 DNA is TGTGCCAGCAGCTTGGGGCTTTCCACCGGGGAGCTGTTTTTT. As protein: CASSLGLSTGELFF.

V is TRBV11-2 and J is TRBJ1-1; D gene uncertain. Looked up from germline, CDR1 is SGHAT and CDR2 is FQNNGV. The CDR3 consists of 14 residues. V lost 2 bases and J lost 1, with 8 bases in between. In DNA form, the CDR3 reads TGTGCCAGCAGCTTAAGACCGCAGAACACTGAAGCTTTCTTT. Translated, it gives CASSLRPQNTEAFF.

The chain carries TRBV1 and TRBJ1-6; the DNA was not used to check the table's D call, TRBD1. TRBV1 is a known pseudogene. The CDR3 consists of 15 residues. This CDR3 is CTSRPGQRKGSPLHF. CDR3 DNA sequence: TGCACCAGCAGGCCGGGACAGAGGAAAGGTTCACCCCTCCACTTT.

The chain employs TRBV6-6 and TRBJ2-1; TRBD2 agrees at 9 bases. This CDR3 comprises 16 residues. V trimming: 6 bases; J trimming: 4 bases; junction bases outside the gene matches: 10. The germline gives CDR1 MNHNY, CDR2 SVGAGI (reference sequence). CDR3 in DNA: TGTGCCAGCAGCCGATTCAGCGGGGGGCCATACAATGAGCAGTTCTTC. Translation: CASSRFSGGPYNEQFF.

The chain joins TRBV9 to TRBJ1-4; D not certain. Germline assignment: CDR1 SGDLS and CDR2 YYNGEE. The length of the CDR3 is 11 residues. The V gene lost 4 bases and the J gene lost 10 bases, with 8 bases spanning the gap. The CDR3 here is CASSSDGKLFF. The CDR3 region has the DNA TGTGCCAGCAGCTCGGATGGAAAACTGTTTTTT. The variable domain in full, with the rest retrieved from reference TRBV9 and TRBJ1-4, is DSGVTQTPKHLITATGQRVTLRCSPRSGDLSVYWYQQSLDQGLQFLIQYYNGEERAKGNILERFSAQQFPDLHSELNLSSLELGDSALYFCASSSDGKLFFGSGTQLSVL.

This chain uses TRBV4-3 with TRBJ2-7; D uncertain. This CDR3 is built from 18 residues. In germline, CDR1 is LGHNA, CDR2 YSLEER. Trimming removed 0 bases from V and 3 bases from J, with 21 bases in between. The CDR3 region is CASSQESTRALLNYEQYF. The CDR3 DNA is TGCGCCAGCAGCCAAGAGAGCACCCGAGCCCTCCTTAACTACGAGCAGTACTTC.

The chain combines TRBV7-3 with TRBJ2-2; tentatively, D is TRBD2 (6 bases). V was pared by 4 bases and J by 8 bases, with 14 bases between. This CDR3 spans 14 amino acids. Germline CDR1 is SGHTA and CDR2 is FQGTGA. CDR3 residues: CASSSGLRGGELFF. The CDR3, as DNA: TGTGCCAGCAGCTCGGGACTCCGAGGGGGGGAGCTGTTTTTT.

The CDR3 protein is CASSLEGADTQYF. The CDR3 DNA is TGCGCCAGCAGCTTGGAGGGCGCAGATACGCAGTATTTT. V and J are TRBV5-1 and TRBJ2-3; D is undetermined. Per germline, CDR1 SGHRS and CDR2 YFSETQ. CDR3 length: 13 residues. Trimming removed 0 bases at V and 4 bases at J, with 6 bases between.

The CDR3: CASSPNPPANNQPQHF. CDR3 sequence (DNA): TGTGCCAGCTCTCCTAATCCCCCCGCTAACAATCAGCCCCAGCATTTT. This sequence joins TRBV18 and TRBJ1-5; D gene unclear. CDR3 size: 16 residues. V shed 6 bases and J shed 3 bases, with 18 bases lying between them. Looked up from germline, CDR1 is KGHSH and CDR2 is LQKENI.

The chain links TRBV7-2 to TRBJ2-2, with D hard to call. The CDR3 sequence is 14 residues long. Deletions cut 2 bases from V and 4 bases from J, with 8 bases between. Germline V gene data show CDR1 as SGHTA and CDR2 as FQGNSA. The CDR3 loop reads CASSLWLGTGELFF. The CDR3 nucleotides read TGTGCCAGCAGCTTATGGCTGGGCACCGGGGAGCTGTTTTTT.

This chain joins TRBV13 and TRBJ1-1, with D possibly being TRBD1 (5 bases). V lost 6 bases, J lost 1 base, and 9 bases lay in between. The length of the CDR3 is 13 residues. Looked up from germline, CDR1 is PRHDT and CDR2 is FYEKMQ (reference sequence). The CDR3 spells CASRLDRNTEAFF. In nucleotides, the CDR3 is TGTGCCAGCAGACTTGACAGGAACACTGAAGCTTTCTTT.